This T cell receptor beta chain stems from a study of Graves' ophthalmopathy and Graves' hyperthyroidism. This clonotype was recorded a few times. Its antigen is not known. Study-wide findings and caveats: Most clonotypes expanded in thyroid above 0.001 frequency were present in blood too.

Stable hyperthyroidism referred to disease that showed no ophthalmopathy within 18 months of follow-up. Among the hyperthyroidism patients, all were newly diagnosed, aged 18 to 65, with under 2 months' duration. Isolation of PBMCs was performed using over 8.5 ml of fresh peripheral blood. Beta-chain TCR CDR3 regions were amplified from RNA transcripts. The first-round RT-PCR employed HTBI primers together with the Qiagen OneStep RT-PCR kit. A multiplex PCR was then performed as the second round. TCRdb used MiXCR to reprocess the multiplex PCR reads, holding one entry per CDR3 protein. The data hold 400,000 to 450,000 distinct CDR3 sequences, with around a fifth observed a single time. CDR1 is MNHEY and CDR2 is SVGAGI in the germline V gene. V was pared by 2 bases and J by 6 bases, with 8 bases of the junction left unmatched. This CDR3 has 17 residues.

Sequencing input: peripheral blood. The clonotype comes from a woman aged 18-29 years with stable Graves' hyperthyroidism. This chain links TRBV6-5 with TRBJ2-2; TRBD2 matches 11 bases. In DNA form, the CDR3 reads TGTGCCAGCAGTTACGGTATAGGGACTAGCGGATCCGGGGAGCTGTTTTTT. Amino acids: CASSYGIGTSGSGELFF.